This entry is about one TCR beta chain. The sample comes from a study of response to subunit inactivated influenza vaccine. The germline V gene has CDR1 MNHNY and CDR2 SVGAGI (reference sequence). Deletions cut 0 bases from V and 13 bases from J, with 13 bases between. The CDR3 is 13 residues long. Via MiXCR, TCRdb re-called the RT-PCR reads, giving one row per CDR3 protein. The table shows under 550,000 distinct CDR3 sequences, with around 8% occurring only once. The origin of this receptor is a man in his fifties or sixties who received an inactivated influenza vaccine. V gene TRBV6-6 combines with J gene TRBJ2-1, with D perhaps matching TRBD1 or TRBD2 (5 bases each). Sequenced here: PBMCs from blood, sampled less than 25 months after vaccination. The CDR3 nucleotides read TGTGCCAGCAGTTACTCGGGGGTTGCAGGCCAGTTCTTC. It codes for CASSYSGVAGQFF.